A single sample is the source of the 17 T cell receptor beta chains below, sequenced in a study of blood T cell repertoires in COVID-19. Using immunoSEQ multiplex PCR, the repertoire was profiled, and TCRdb retains in-frame clones only, with some absent. The sample carries 180,000 or so clones, 84% recorded once. The sequenced sample consisted of PBMCs or T cells enriched from blood (not recorded which). These receptors originate from a man aged 40-49 years who had recovered from COVID-19.

This chain connects TRBV4-1 to TRBJ2-2; TRBD2 aligns across 7 bases. V lost 0 bases and J lost 4; bases outside the gene matches: 5. The germline V gene encodes CDR1 MGHRA and CDR2 YSYEKL. The CDR3 contains 16 residues. CDR3 nucleotide sequence: TGCGCCAGCAGCCAAGATATACCGGGGGGCACCGGGGAGCTGTTTTTT. This codes for CASSQDIPGGTGELFF.

This chain uses TRBV5-1 with TRBJ2-7; tentative D call: TRBD2 (6 bases). Germline loops: CDR1 SGHRS, CDR2 YFSETQ. V was clipped by 4 bases and J by 0 bases, with 11 bases between them. This CDR3 spans 14 amino acids. In DNA form, the CDR3 reads TGCGCCAGCAGCGGGGCGGGGTCCTCCTACGAGCAGTACTTC. This translates into CASSGAGSSYEQYF.

V gene TRBV2 combines with J gene TRBJ2-4; D remains ambiguous. CDR3 size: 14 residues. Germline V gene lookup returns CDR1 SNHLY and CDR2 FYNNEI. Trimming took off 8 bases at V and 6 bases at J, with 17 bases between the two ends. In DNA, the CDR3 is TGTGCCAGCGCCATGGGCATTCCAAGAAACATTCAGTACTTC. This gives the protein CASAMGIPRNIQYF.

This rearrangement joins TRBV20-1 to TRBJ1-1; D unclear. V was shortened by 6 bases and J by 6 bases, with 11 bases between the two germline ends. Germline V gene sequence: CDR1 DFQATT, CDR2 SNEGSKA (reference sequence). The CDR3 sequence is 11 residues long. The CDR3 DNA reads TGCAGTGCAAAGGACTACCCTGAAGCTTTCTTT. Translation: CSAKDYPEAFF.

This chain connects TRBV5-1 to TRBJ1-1; 9 nucleotides match TRBD1. The J segment lost 11 bases and the V segment lost 3 bases, leaving 14 bases of the junction unmatched. CDR3 length equals 15 residues. Germline assignment: CDR1 SGHRS and CDR2 YFSETQ. The CDR3 nucleotides read TGCGCCAGCAGCTCTAGCGCAGGGACAGGGTATCGCGCTTTCTTT. This sequence encodes CASSSSAGTGYRAFF.

The chain has TRBV10-2 and TRBJ1-2; a weak D match, TRBD1 (6 bases). Germline-derived CDR1 and CDR2 are WSHSY and SAAADI. Between the trimmed V and J ends, which lost 3 bases and 1 base, there was a span of 12 bases. This CDR3 has 15 amino acids. The CDR3: CASSDGGLINYGYTF. CDR3 in DNA: TGCGCCAGCAGTGACGGGGGGCTAATTAACTATGGCTACACCTTC.

The chain combines TRBV5-1 with TRBJ2-1, with 7 bases matching TRBD1. Germline V gives CDR1 SGHRS, CDR2 YFSETQ. This CDR3 region has 15 residues. Trimming cost V 0 bases and J 1 base; bases outside gene matches: 1. For the CDR3, the DNA is TGCGCCAGCAGCTTGGGACAGGGATCCTACAATGAGCAGTTCTTC. Amino acid sequence: CASSLGQGSYNEQFF.

The chain couples TRBV7-9 to TRBJ1-2; D call uncertain. Germline assignment: CDR1 SEHNR and CDR2 FQNEAQ (reference sequence). Trimming removed 6 bases at V and 7 bases at J, with 18 bases between. The CDR3 is 14 residues long. The CDR3 loop is CASSPQRGWRGYTF. CDR3 DNA: TGTGCCAGCAGTCCCCAGCGGGGTTGGCGTGGCTACACCTTC.

The chain has TRBV7-3 and TRBJ1-2; a weak D match, TRBD1 (5 bases). CDR1 and CDR2 from the germline V gene are SGHTA and FQGTGA. Trimming pared 5 bases from V and 3 bases from J, leaving 10 bases between. The CDR3 is 13 amino acids. The CDR3, as DNA: TGTGCCAGCAGCCACGACAGCTACTATGGCTACACCTTC. This codes for CASSHDSYYGYTF. The full variable domain, with the rest looked up from reference TRBV7-3 and TRBJ1-2, is GAGVSQTPSNKVTEKGKYVELRCDPISGHTALYWYRQSLGQGPEFLIYFQGTGAADDSGLPNDRFFAVRPEGSVSTLKIQRTERGDSAVYLCASSHDSYYGYTFGSGTRLTVV.

V and J are TRBV18 and TRBJ2-7, with D perhaps TRBD1 (6 bases). Germline V gene data show CDR1 as KGHSH and CDR2 as LQKENI. The CDR3 totals 13 residues. The germline V and J ends were trimmed by 3 bases and 5 bases, with 11 bases remaining between them. The CDR3 nucleotides are TGTGCCAGCTCACCGGCAGGGGACCACGAGCAGTACTTC. This encodes CASSPAGDHEQYF.

The V gene is TRBV6-5, the J gene TRBJ1-2, with 9 positions matching TRBD1. Trimming at V came to 6 bases and at J to 5 bases, leaving 10 bases not matched to a gene. This CDR3 is 15 amino acids long. Germline assignment: CDR1 MNHEY and CDR2 SVGAGI. The CDR3 region has the DNA TGTGCCAGCAGGATCATCGGGACAGGGAAGTATGGCTACACCTTC. Residues: CASRIIGTGKYGYTF.

The chain has TRBV27 and TRBJ1-2, with D maybe TRBD1 (5 bases). The CDR3 consists of 16 residues. With 5 bases removed from V and 0 bases from J, the gap between germline ends came to 16 bases. The germline CDR1 and CDR2 sequences are MNHEY and SMNVEV (reference sequence). CDR3 in amino acids: CASSPHNRLANYGYTF. CDR3 bases: TGTGCCAGCAGTCCTCACAACAGGCTAGCTAACTATGGCTACACCTTC.

The J gene is TRBJ1-6, the V gene TRBV7-9; possible D gene TRBD1, 5 bases. V was cut by 4 bases and J by 6 bases, with 13 bases left in between. The V gene's germline CDR1 is SEHNR and CDR2 FQNEAQ (reference sequence). The CDR3 totals 15 residues. CDR3 amino acids: CASSYQFQGNSPLHF. The CDR3 DNA reads TGTGCCAGCAGCTACCAATTCCAGGGTAATTCACCCCTCCACTTT.

CDR3 nucleotides: TGTGCCAGCACGTCCACTACTGTCGGGACCCAGTACTTC. Amino acid sequence: CASTSTTVGTQYF. The chain employs TRBV2 and TRBJ2-5; D is undetermined. Germline assignment: CDR1 SNHLY and CDR2 FYNNEI. Trimming shortened V by 7 bases and J by 7 bases, and 16 bases separated the two germline ends. The CDR3 loop spans 13 amino acids.

The chain employs TRBV4-2 and TRBJ2-5, with 8 nucleotides matching TRBD2. This CDR3 contains 16 residues. V was pared by 0 bases and J by 5 bases, with 8 bases of the junction left unmatched. In germline, CDR1 is LGHNA, CDR2 YNFKEQ. CDR3 in DNA: TGTGCCAGCAGCCAAGACGGGCGGGGGGCCGAGGAGACCCAGTACTTC. This codes for CASSQDGRGAEETQYF.

The chain employs TRBV7-9 and TRBJ2-5, with D tentatively TRBD1 (5 bases). The CDR3 has 15 amino acids. V lost 1 base to trimming and J lost 2 bases, with 11 bases between them. The V gene's germline CDR1 is SEHNR and CDR2 FQNEAQ (reference sequence). CDR3 region: CASSLGADIQETQYF. CDR3 bases: TGTGCCAGCAGCTTAGGGGCGGACATACAAGAGACCCAGTACTTC.

The chain couples TRBV30 to TRBJ1-2, with a possible D match to TRBD1 (6 bases). Trimming removed 0 bases from V and 6 bases from J, with 23 bases in between. The CDR3 runs 17 residues. The germline CDR1 and CDR2 sequences are GTSNPN and SVGIG (reference sequence). This chain's CDR3 is CAWSVQGAQGNPHGYTF. Here the CDR3 DNA reads TGTGCCTGGAGTGTACAAGGGGCACAGGGTAACCCACATGGCTACACCTTC.